These 20 T cell receptor beta chains were sequenced from one sample in a study of cytomegalovirus exposure and HLA in healthy donors (dated by TCRdb to 2015 to 2018). Preparation of the library involved the immunoSEQ multiplex PCR assay. The multiplex PCR relied on a mix of 60 forward primers for TCR Vbeta segments and 13 reverse primers for TCR Jbeta segments. This is the immuneACCESS table as TCRdb keeps it, with only in-frame sequences that have V and J called. A part of the clones is gone; compared with another copy, unresolved V genes explain less than half, and the rest is unexplained. The table of this sample itemizes 150,000 to 200,000 clones. 0.75% to 0.85% of the sample is in the top ten clones. Sequenced material: PBMCs. Receptor source: a woman aged 18-29 years in good health and CMV-seropositive.

The chain couples TRBV19 to TRBJ1-2; perhaps TRBD1 as D (6 bases). The germline CDR1 and CDR2 sequences are LNHDA and SQIVND (reference sequence). V was shortened by 7 bases and J by 3 bases, with 12 bases between the two germline ends. The CDR3 sequence is 13 residues long. CDR3 nucleotide sequence: TGTGCCAGTACCGCCGGACAGTACTATGGCTACACCTTC. Protein product: CASTAGQYYGYTF.

This sequence joins TRBV11-2 and TRBJ2-7, with 9 bases matching TRBD1. The CDR3 length is 16 residues. V gave up 2 bases and J gave up 4 bases; unmatched junction bases: 9. Germline V gene data show CDR1 as SGHAT and CDR2 as FQNNGV. The CDR3 DNA is TGTGCCAGCAGCTTATGGCGGGACAGGGAGTTTTACGAGCAGTACTTC. Residues: CASSLWRDREFYEQYF. The full variable domain, rest sourced from reference TRBV11-2 and TRBJ2-7, is EAGVAQSPRYKIIEKRQSVAFWCNPISGHATLYWYQQILGQGPKLLIQFQNNGVVDDSQLPKDRFSAERLKGVDSTLKIQPAKLEDSAVYLCASSLWRDREFYEQYFGPGTRLTVT.

The V gene is TRBV4-2, the J gene TRBJ1-6, with a weak D call TRBD1 (5 bases). Germline CDR1 and CDR2: LGHNA and YNFKEQ. V was shortened by 6 bases and J by 3 bases, with 18 bases between the two germline ends. This CDR3 comprises 17 residues. CDR3 region: CASSPTPGTSYNSPLHF. The CDR3 DNA follows: TGTGCCAGCAGTCCCACCCCCGGGACTAGCTATAATTCACCCCTCCACTTT.

This rearrangement joins TRBV6-4 to TRBJ2-1; 10 positions match TRBD2. Germline CDR1 is MRHNA and CDR2 is SNTAGT. After removal of 2 bases from V and 6 bases from J, the junction contained 4 bases not matched to a gene. The CDR3 is 15 amino acids. The CDR3, as DNA: TGTGCCAGCAGTGACGATAGCGGGGGGTCCAATGAGCAGTTCTTC. It yields the protein CASSDDSGGSNEQFF.

This sequence joins TRBV29-1 and TRBJ2-1; D perhaps matches TRBD2 (5 bases). The CDR3 totals 14 residues. Trimming took off 6 bases at V and 6 bases at J, with 18 bases between the two ends. Germline CDR1 is SQVTM and CDR2 is ANQGSEA. CDR3 coding DNA: TGCAGCGTGGACGAGGGATACCAAGGCAATGAGCAGTTCTTC. Its translation is CSVDEGYQGNEQFF.

The CDR3 DNA follows: TGTGCCTGGAGTTACCTTCTGGCGGGGGCCTACGAGCAGTACTTC. Translating gives CAWSYLLAGAYEQYF. The chain links TRBV30 to TRBJ2-7; 7 bases agree with TRBD2. Germline CDR1 GTSNPN, CDR2 SVGIG (reference sequence). CDR3 length: 15 residues. After removal of 2 bases from V and 2 bases from J, the junction contained 9 bases not matched to a gene.

The chain employs TRBV9 and TRBJ2-3, with D perhaps TRBD2 (7 bases). With 0 bases removed from V and 0 bases from J, the gap between germline ends came to 14 bases. CDR3 length: 17 residues. Germline lookup yields CDR1 SGDLS and CDR2 YYNGEE. The CDR3 DNA is TGTGCCAGCAGCGTAGGGGCTGGGGGGGCTAGCACAGATACGCAGTATTTT. Translation gives CASSVGAGGASTDTQYF.

The CDR3: CASSLATGLAGRAPDTQYF. CDR3 coding DNA: TGTGCCAGCAGCTTGGCAACCGGACTAGCGGGACGTGCCCCAGATACGCAGTATTTT. The chain has TRBV5-4 and TRBJ2-3; TRBD2 matches 12 bases. Germline values: CDR1 SGHNT, CDR2 YYREEE (reference sequence). The CDR3 contains 19 residues. Trimming cost V 0 bases and J 4 bases; bases outside gene matches: 12.

The chain joins TRBV19 to TRBJ1-2, with D possibly being TRBD1 (5 bases). There are 14 residues in the CDR3. V was trimmed by 3 bases and J by 6 bases, leaving 14 bases between them. The germline V gene encodes CDR1 LNHDA and CDR2 SQIVND (reference sequence). CDR3 sequence: CASSMLAGLNGYTF. The CDR3 region has the DNA TGTGCCAGTAGTATGCTTGCAGGGTTGAATGGCTACACCTTC. Together with reference TRBV19 and TRBJ1-2, the CDR3 gives the full variable domain: DGGITQSPKYLFRKEGQNVTLSCEQNLNHDAMYWYRQDPGQGLRLIYYSQIVNDFQKGDIAEGYSVSREKKESFPLTVTSAQKNPTAFYLCASSMLAGLNGYTFGSGTRLTVV.

V usage is TRBV18 and J usage is TRBJ2-5; perhaps TRBD1 as D (6 bases). The V gene's germline CDR1 is KGHSH and CDR2 LQKENI. The V and J ends lost 1 base and 2 bases respectively, with 8 bases between them. The CDR3 contains 14 residues. The DNA for the CDR3 is TGTGCCAGCTCACCACGAGGACAGCAAGAGACCCAGTACTTC. Encoded protein: CASSPRGQQETQYF.

V gene TRBV4-2 combines with J gene TRBJ2-3, with TRBD2 matching over 15 bases. Unmatched junction bases numbered 8, after V lost 3 bases and J lost 1 base. This CDR3 region has 19 residues. Germline CDR1 is LGHNA and CDR2 is YNFKEQ. DNA for the CDR3: TGTGCCAGCAGCCACGGACTAGCGGGAGGGCCGTGGGGCACAGATACGCAGTATTTT. This gives the protein CASSHGLAGGPWGTDTQYF.

Here the CDR3 reads CASSLAGTSGGETQYF. The CDR3 nucleotides read TGCGCCAGCAGCTTGGCCGGGACTAGCGGGGGGGAGACCCAGTACTTC. The chain couples TRBV5-1 to TRBJ2-5, with 15 bases that match TRBD2. With 0 bases clipped from V and 5 bases from J, the junction kept 2 bases outside the gene matches. This CDR3 spans 16 amino acids. Germline-derived CDR1 and CDR2 are SGHRS and YFSETQ.

The CDR3 DNA reads as TGTGCCAGCAGCTATACCGGGACACCTAAAATTGGCTACACCTTC. As protein: CASSYTGTPKIGYTF. J is TRBJ1-2 and V is TRBV7-2; D possibly corresponds to TRBD1 (6 bases). V lost 4 bases and J lost 7, with 19 bases in between. Germline V CDR1 and CDR2: SGHTA, FQGNSA. The CDR3 has 15 amino acids.

The rearrangement joins TRBV21-1 to TRBJ1-2; the table's D gene call, TRBD1, was not cross checked with the DNA. TRBV21-1 is designated a pseudogene. The CDR3 is 14 amino acids. The CDR3 region is CAKLPGTTGNGYTF. The CDR3 DNA follows: TGTGCCAAACTCCCCGGAACAACAGGAAATGGCTACACCTTC.

The chain recombines TRBV13 with TRBJ1-2, with 9 positions matching TRBD1. Germline CDR1 and CDR2: PRHDT and FYEKMQ (reference sequence). Trimming took 5 bases from V and 4 from J; bases not matched to a gene: 11. The CDR3 is 16 residues long. CDR3 protein: CASSESPGQGFYGYTF. For the CDR3, the DNA is TGTGCCAGCAGCGAATCTCCGGGACAGGGATTCTATGGCTACACCTTC. Based on the CDR3 plus reference TRBV13 and TRBJ1-2, the full variable domain is AAGVIQSPRHLIKEKRETATLKCYPIPRHDTVYWYQQGPGQDPQFLISFYEKMQSDKGSIPDRFSAQQFSDYHSELNMSSLELGDSALYFCASSESPGQGFYGYTFGSGTRLTVV.

J is TRBJ2-3 and V is TRBV7-9; no reliable D call. There are 15 residues in the CDR3. CDR1 and CDR2 (germline): SEHNR, FQNEAQ (reference sequence). Trimming left V 2 bases short and J 3 bases short, with 12 bases between. CDR3 amino acids: CASSLMAGRTDTQYF. The CDR3 region has the DNA TGTGCCAGCAGCTTAATGGCAGGTAGAACAGATACGCAGTATTTT.

The chain employs TRBV6-6 and TRBJ1-6; tentatively, D is TRBD1 (5 bases). Germline values: CDR1 MNHNY, CDR2 SVGAGI (reference sequence). Trimming shortened V by 3 bases and J by 8 bases, and 11 bases separated the two germline ends. The CDR3 length is 14 residues. The CDR3 DNA is TGTGCCAGCAGTTATCCCCTACAGGATTCACCCCTCCACTTT. This sequence encodes CASSYPLQDSPLHF.

V usage is TRBV13 and J usage is TRBJ2-1, with D possibly matching TRBD2 (7 bases). Trimming left V 2 bases short and J 3 bases short, with 14 bases between. The CDR3 length is 16 residues. Germline V lookup: CDR1 PRHDT, CDR2 FYEKMQ (reference sequence). In DNA form, the CDR3 reads TGTGCCAGCAGCTTACCACGGGGGGCCCTCTACAATGAGCAGTTCTTC. Translating gives CASSLPRGALYNEQFF.

V gene TRBV9 combines with J gene TRBJ1-1; TRBD1 matches at 8 bases. Germline loops: CDR1 SGDLS, CDR2 YYNGEE. The CDR3 totals 16 residues. V dropped 2 bases and J dropped 0; count of bases not matched to a gene: 6. The CDR3 sequence is CASSVGPRGLNTEAFF. DNA for the CDR3: TGTGCCAGCAGCGTCGGTCCCAGGGGGCTGAACACTGAAGCTTTCTTT.

This chain uses TRBV6-5 with TRBJ1-6; possibly TRBD1 for D (5 bases). Germline values: CDR1 MNHEY, CDR2 SVGAGI. The CDR3 runs 14 residues. V lost 5 bases and J 7 bases, leaving 12 bases between the germline ends. Here the CDR3 DNA reads TGTGCCAGCAGTGCCGGGACTTTCAATTCACCCCTCCACTTT. This encodes CASSAGTFNSPLHF.